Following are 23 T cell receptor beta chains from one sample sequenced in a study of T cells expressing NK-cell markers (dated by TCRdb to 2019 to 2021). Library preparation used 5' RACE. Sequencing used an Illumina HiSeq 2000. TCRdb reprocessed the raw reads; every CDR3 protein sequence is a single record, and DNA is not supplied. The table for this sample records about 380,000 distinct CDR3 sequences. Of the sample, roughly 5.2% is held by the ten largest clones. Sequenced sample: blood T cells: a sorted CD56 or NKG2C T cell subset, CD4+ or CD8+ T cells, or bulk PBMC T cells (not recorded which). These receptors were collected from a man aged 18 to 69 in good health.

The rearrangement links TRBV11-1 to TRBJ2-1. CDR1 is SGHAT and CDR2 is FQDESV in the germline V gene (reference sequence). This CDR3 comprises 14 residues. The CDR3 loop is CASSHRQAYNEQFF.

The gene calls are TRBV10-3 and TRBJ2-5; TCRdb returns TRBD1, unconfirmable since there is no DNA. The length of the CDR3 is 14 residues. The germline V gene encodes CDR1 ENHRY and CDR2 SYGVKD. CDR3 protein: CAISVGQGQETQYF.

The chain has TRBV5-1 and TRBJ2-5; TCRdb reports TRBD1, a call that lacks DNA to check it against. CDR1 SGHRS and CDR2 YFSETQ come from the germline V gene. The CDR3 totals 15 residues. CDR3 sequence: CASRSLRGAQETQYF.

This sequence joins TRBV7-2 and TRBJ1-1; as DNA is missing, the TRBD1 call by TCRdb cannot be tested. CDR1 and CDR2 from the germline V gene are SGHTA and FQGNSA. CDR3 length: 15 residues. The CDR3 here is CASSLPQGVNTEAFF.

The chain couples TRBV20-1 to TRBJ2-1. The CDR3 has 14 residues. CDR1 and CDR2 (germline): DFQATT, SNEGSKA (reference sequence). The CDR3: CSVLSGGPHNEQFF.

CDR3 protein: CASSPERGGHNEQFF. The rearrangement links TRBV11-2 to TRBJ2-1; TCRdb's D call of TRBD2 is untestable without DNA. Germline values: CDR1 SGHAT, CDR2 FQNNGV. This CDR3 spans 15 amino acids.

CDR3 protein: CASSLETGTGYEQYF. The genes are TRBV7-7 and TRBJ2-7; TCRdb calls TRBD1, which cannot be checked without DNA. The germline V gene has CDR1 SSHAT and CDR2 FNYEAQ (reference sequence). The CDR3 spans 15 residues.

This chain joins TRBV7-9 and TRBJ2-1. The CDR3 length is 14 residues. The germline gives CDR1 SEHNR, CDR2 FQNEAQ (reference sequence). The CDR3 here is CASSSRTGADEQFF.

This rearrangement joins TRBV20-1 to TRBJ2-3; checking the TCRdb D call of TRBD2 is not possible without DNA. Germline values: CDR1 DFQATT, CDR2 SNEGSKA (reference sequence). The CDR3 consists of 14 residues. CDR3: CSARSGGLTDTQYF.

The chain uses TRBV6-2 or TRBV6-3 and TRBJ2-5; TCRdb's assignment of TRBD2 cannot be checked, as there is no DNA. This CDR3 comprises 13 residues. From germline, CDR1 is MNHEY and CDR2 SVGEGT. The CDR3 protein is CASSYSGGVTQYF.

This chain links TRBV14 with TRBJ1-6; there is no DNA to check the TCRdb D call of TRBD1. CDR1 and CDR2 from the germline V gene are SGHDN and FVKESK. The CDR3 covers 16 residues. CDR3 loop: CASSQFRGQGNSPLHF. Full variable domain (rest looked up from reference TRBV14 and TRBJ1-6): EAGVTQFPSHSVIEKGQTVTLRCDPISGHDNLYWYRRVMGKEIKFLLHFVKESKQDESGMPNNRFLAERTGGTYSTLKVQPAELEDSGVYFCASSQFRGQGNSPLHFGNGTRLTVT.

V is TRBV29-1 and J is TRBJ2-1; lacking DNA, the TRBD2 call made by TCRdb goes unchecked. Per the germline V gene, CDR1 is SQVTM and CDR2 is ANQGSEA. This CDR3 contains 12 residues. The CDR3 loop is CSSGLAGNEQFF.

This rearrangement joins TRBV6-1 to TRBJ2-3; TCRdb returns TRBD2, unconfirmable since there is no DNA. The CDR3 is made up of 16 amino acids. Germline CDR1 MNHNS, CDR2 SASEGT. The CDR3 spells CASSPAGSGVGDTQYF.

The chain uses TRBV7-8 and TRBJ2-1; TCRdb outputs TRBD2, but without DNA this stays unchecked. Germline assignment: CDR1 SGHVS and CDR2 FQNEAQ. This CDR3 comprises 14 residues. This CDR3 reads CASSLEPGANEQFF.

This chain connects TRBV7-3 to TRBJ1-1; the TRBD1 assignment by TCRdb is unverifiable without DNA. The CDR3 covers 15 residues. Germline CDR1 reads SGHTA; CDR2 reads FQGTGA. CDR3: CASSHSRAGVTEAFF. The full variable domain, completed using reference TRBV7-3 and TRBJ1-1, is GAGVSQTPSNKVTEKGKYVELRCDPISGHTALYWYRQSLGQGPEFLIYFQGTGAADDSGLPNDRFFAVRPEGSVSTLKIQRTERGDSAVYLCASSHSRAGVTEAFFGQGTRLTVV.

This CDR3 is CASRGDLSSPLHF. The rearrangement joins TRBV27 to TRBJ1-6; the D gene TCRdb calls, TRBD1, cannot be checked with no DNA. Germline loops: CDR1 MNHEY, CDR2 SMNVEV (reference sequence). The CDR3 length is 13 residues.

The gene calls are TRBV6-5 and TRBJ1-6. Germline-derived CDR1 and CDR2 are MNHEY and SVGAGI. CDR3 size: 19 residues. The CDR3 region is CASSYGRWAGGHYNSPLHF.

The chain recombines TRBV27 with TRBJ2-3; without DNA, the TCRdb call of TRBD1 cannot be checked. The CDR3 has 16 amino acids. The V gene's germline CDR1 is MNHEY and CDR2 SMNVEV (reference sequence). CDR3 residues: CASSRDPQGPTDTQYF.

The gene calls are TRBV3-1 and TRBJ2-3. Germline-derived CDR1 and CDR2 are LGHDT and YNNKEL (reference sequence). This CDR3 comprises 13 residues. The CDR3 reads CASSQDMVNTQYF.

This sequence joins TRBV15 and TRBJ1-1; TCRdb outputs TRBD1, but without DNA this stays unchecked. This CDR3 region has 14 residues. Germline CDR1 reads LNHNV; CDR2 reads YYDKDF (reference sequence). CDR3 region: CATSRESGDGKAFF.

CDR3 loop: CASSLGGFLYNEQFF. The chain is built from TRBV27 and TRBJ2-1; TCRdb lists TRBD1, though no DNA is available to test this call. There are 15 residues in the CDR3. CDR1 and CDR2 from the germline V gene are MNHEY and SMNVEV (reference sequence).

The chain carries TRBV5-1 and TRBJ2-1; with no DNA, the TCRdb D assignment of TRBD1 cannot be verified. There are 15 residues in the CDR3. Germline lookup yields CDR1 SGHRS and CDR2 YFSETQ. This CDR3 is CASSLDRGGNNEQFF.

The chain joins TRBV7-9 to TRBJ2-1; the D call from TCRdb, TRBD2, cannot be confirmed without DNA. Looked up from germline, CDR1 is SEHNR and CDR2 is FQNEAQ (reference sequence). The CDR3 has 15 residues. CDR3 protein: CASSLDSRSYNEQFF.